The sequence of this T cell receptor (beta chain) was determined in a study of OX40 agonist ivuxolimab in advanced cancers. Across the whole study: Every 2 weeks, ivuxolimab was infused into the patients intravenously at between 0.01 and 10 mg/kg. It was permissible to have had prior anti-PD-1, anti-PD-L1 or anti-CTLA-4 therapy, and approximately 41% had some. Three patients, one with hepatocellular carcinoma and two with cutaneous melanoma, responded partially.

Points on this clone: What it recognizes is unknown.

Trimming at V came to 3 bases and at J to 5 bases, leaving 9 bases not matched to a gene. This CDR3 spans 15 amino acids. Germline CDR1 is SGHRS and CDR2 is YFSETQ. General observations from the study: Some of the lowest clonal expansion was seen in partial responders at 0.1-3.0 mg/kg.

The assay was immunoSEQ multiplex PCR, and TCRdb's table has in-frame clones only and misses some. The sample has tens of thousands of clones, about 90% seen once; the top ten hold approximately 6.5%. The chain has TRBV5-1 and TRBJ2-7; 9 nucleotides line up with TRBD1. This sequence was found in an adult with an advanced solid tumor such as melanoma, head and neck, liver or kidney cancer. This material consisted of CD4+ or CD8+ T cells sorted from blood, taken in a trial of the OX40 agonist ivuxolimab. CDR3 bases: TGCGCCAGCAGCTCCTCCGGGACAGGGATCCACGAGCAGTACTTC. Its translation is CASSSSGTGIHEQYF.